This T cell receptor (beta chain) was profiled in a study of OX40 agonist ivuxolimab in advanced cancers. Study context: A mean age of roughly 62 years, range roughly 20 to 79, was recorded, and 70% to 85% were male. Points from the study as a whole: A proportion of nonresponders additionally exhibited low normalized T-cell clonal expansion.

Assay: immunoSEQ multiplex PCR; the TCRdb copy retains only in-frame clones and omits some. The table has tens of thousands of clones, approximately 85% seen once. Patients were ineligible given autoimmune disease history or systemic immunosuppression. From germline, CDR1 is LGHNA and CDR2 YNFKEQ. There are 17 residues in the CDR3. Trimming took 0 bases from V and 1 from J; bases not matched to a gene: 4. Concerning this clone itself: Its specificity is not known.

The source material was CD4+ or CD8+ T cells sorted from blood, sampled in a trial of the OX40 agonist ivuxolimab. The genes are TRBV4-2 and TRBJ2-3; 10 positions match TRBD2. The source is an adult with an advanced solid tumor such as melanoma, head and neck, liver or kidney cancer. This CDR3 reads CASSQDSGGPGTDTQYF. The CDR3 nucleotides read TGTGCCAGCAGCCAAGATAGCGGGGGGCCCGGCACAGATACGCAGTATTTT.